These 15 T cell receptor beta chains were sequenced from one sample in a study of cytomegalovirus exposure and HLA in healthy donors. The PCR employed 60 Vbeta primers together with 13 Jbeta primers. Assay: immunoSEQ multiplex PCR; the TCRdb copy retains only in-frame clones and omits some. The sample includes 72,000 or so clones, around 78% seen only once; the top ten take 7.8%. The sequencing input was PBMCs. Receptors originate from a man between 18 and 35 years old in good health and CMV-seropositive.

The CDR3 region is CASSLGGNYGYTF. CDR3 nucleotides: TGTGCCAGTAGTCTTGGGGGGAACTATGGCTACACCTTC. The rearrangement links TRBV19 to TRBJ1-2, with D perhaps matching TRBD1 (5 bases). Germline V gene sequence: CDR1 LNHDA, CDR2 SQIVND (reference sequence). V was cut by 5 bases and J by 2 bases, with 9 bases left in between. This CDR3 is 13 amino acids long.

This clone was seen a handful of times. This chain connects TRBV28 to TRBJ1-1; TRBD1 matches at 7 bases. Trimming removed 2 bases from V and 8 bases from J; junction bases left unmatched: 11. Germline V gene data show CDR1 as MDHEN and CDR2 as SYDVKM. The CDR3 runs to 15 residues. The CDR3 reads CASSLTPLPGQEAFF. In DNA form, the CDR3 reads TGTGCCAGCAGTTTAACCCCTCTTCCGGGACAGGAAGCTTTCTTT.

The chain joins TRBV29-1 to TRBJ1-4; 9 bases are shared with TRBD1. Germline values: CDR1 SQVTM, CDR2 ANQGSEA. CDR3 size: 13 residues. V lost 5 bases, J lost 8 bases, and 6 bases stayed unmatched. The CDR3 DNA follows: TGCAGCGTTCAGGACAGGGGATACGAAAAACTGTTTTTT. As protein: CSVQDRGYEKLFF.

Only one count was recorded for this clone. This rearrangement joins TRBV30 to TRBJ1-6, with 8 bases aligning to TRBD1. With V trimmed by 2 bases and J by 9 bases, 3 bases remained unmatched. Germline CDR1 is GTSNPN and CDR2 is SVGIG (reference sequence). This CDR3 is 13 amino acids long. The CDR3 DNA is TGTGCCTGGAGTTCCCAGGGGGCTTCACCCCTCCACTTT. Amino acids: CAWSSQGASPLHF.

A single count supports this clone. The chain employs TRBV7-8 and TRBJ1-1; D might be TRBD1 (5 bases). The CDR3 consists of 14 residues. Trimming removed 0 bases from V and 4 bases from J, with 9 bases in between. Germline V gives CDR1 SGHVS, CDR2 FQNEAQ. The CDR3 nucleotides are TGTGCCAGCAGCTTAGCGCGCGGGGGCACTGAAGCTTTCTTT. This codes for CASSLARGGTEAFF.

This clone appeared a few times. The chain recombines TRBV10-3 with TRBJ2-7; 7 bases map to TRBD2. The J segment lost 3 bases and the V segment lost 2 bases, leaving 19 bases of the junction unmatched. This CDR3 spans 19 amino acids. Germline CDR1 and CDR2: ENHRY and SYGVKD. This CDR3 is CAISEPTSPSSGPFYEQYF. CDR3 in DNA: TGTGCCATCAGTGAGCCCACGAGTCCGAGTAGCGGGCCTTTCTACGAGCAGTACTTC.

The rearrangement links TRBV4-2 to TRBJ1-1; D remains ambiguous. The length of the CDR3 is 13 residues. The V end lost 1 base, the J end lost 4 bases, and 7 bases lay between the germline ends. Per germline, CDR1 LGHNA and CDR2 YNFKEQ. CDR3 nucleotide sequence: TGTGCCAGCAGCCAAGGAAGCTCCACTGAAGCTTTCTTT. This encodes CASSQGSSTEAFF.

This chain uses TRBV5-6 with TRBJ2-1; weak D call: TRBD1 (6 bases). V was shortened by 4 bases and J by 0 bases, with 20 bases between the two germline ends. The germline gives CDR1 SGHDT, CDR2 YYEEEE. The CDR3 length is 18 residues. The CDR3 coding sequence is TGTGCCAGCAGCCTTCTGCCTCAGGGGATACTCTCCTACAATGAGCAGTTCTTC. This sequence encodes CASSLLPQGILSYNEQFF.

This clone has just one count. The chain links TRBV4-1 to TRBJ2-3; 7 bases line up with TRBD1. Trimming took 0 bases from V and 3 from J; bases not matched to a gene: 3. CDR1 and CDR2 from the germline V gene are MGHRA and YSYEKL. CDR3 size: 15 residues. The CDR3 coding sequence is TGCGCCAGCAGCCAAGATGGGGACAGTACAGATACGCAGTATTTT. This translates into CASSQDGDSTDTQYF.

Written as DNA, the CDR3 is TGTGCCAGTAGGGGGGCCCAGGGCGGGGAGCTGTTTTTT. This translates into CASRGAQGGELFF. The V call is TRBV19, the J call TRBJ2-2; TRBD1 might be the D (6 bases). V lost 6 bases and J 7 bases, leaving 12 bases between the germline ends. Germline V gene data show CDR1 as LNHDA and CDR2 as SQIVND (reference sequence). The CDR3 consists of 13 residues.

Remarks on this clone: One end of the junction does not line up with germline, which may come from a read error. The CDR3 DNA follows: TGCAGCGCTGGATGGGACAGATTATTCCTCTTC. Translated, it gives CSAGWDRLFLF. The chain employs TRBV29-1 and TRBJ1-2; 7 bases are shared with TRBD1. This CDR3 comprises 11 residues. CDR1 is SQVTM, CDR2 ANQGSEA, per germline.

In nucleotides, the CDR3 is TGTGCCATCAGTCCGGAGAACTATGGCTACACCTTC. Translated, it gives CAISPENYGYTF. This chain joins TRBV10-3 and TRBJ1-2; D is ambiguous. Trimming took off 5 bases at V and 2 bases at J, with 6 bases between the two ends. Germline V gene data show CDR1 as ENHRY and CDR2 as SYGVKD. This CDR3 region has 12 residues.

The chain recombines TRBV18 with TRBJ2-7; TRBD1 matches at 10 bases. Germline CDR1 is KGHSH and CDR2 is LQKENI. This CDR3 is 14 amino acids long. V shed 6 bases, J shed 4 bases, and the junction held 6 bases outside the gene matches. Here the CDR3 reads CASSRGQGTYEQYF. DNA of the CDR3: TGTGCCAGCTCTCGGGGACAGGGGACTTACGAGCAGTACTTC.

The V and J genes are TRBV28 and TRBJ1-2; possibly TRBD1 for D (5 bases). The CDR3 runs 13 residues. V shed 7 bases and J shed 8 bases, with 17 bases lying between them. Germline V CDR1 and CDR2: MDHEN, SYDVKM. The CDR3 coding sequence is TGTGCCAGCACCCCGGGCAGGGAGGGGGGCTACACCTTC. Translation: CASTPGREGGYTF.

The chain combines TRBV6-6 with TRBJ1-6; the D is unclear. V lost 4 bases and J lost 3, with 10 bases in between. Germline V gene data show CDR1 as MNHNY and CDR2 as SVGAGI (reference sequence). This CDR3 is 15 amino acids long. This chain's CDR3 is CASSFNRDYNSPLHF. The CDR3 nucleotides read TGTGCCAGCAGTTTTAACCGGGACTATAATTCACCCCTCCACTTT.